One T cell receptor beta chain is described in this entry. Data came from immunoSEQ multiplex PCR; TCRdb stores just in-frame clones and leaves some out. Here the sample spans some 97,000 clones, around 91% being singletons. The data belong to a study of OX40 agonist ivuxolimab in advanced cancers. On the study more broadly: Recorded diagnoses for dose-escalation patients were hepatocellular carcinoma, melanoma, renal cell or head and neck cancer. The eligibility criteria allowed prior anti-PD-1, anti-PD-L1 or anti-CTLA-4 therapy, and 30% to 40% had some.

Sampled blood was obtained at baseline, cycle 4 day 1, and cycle 7 day 1. Germline V lookup: CDR1 SNHLY, CDR2 FYNNEI. The CDR3 loop spans 14 amino acids. The ends were cut back, 4 bases at V and 1 base at J, with 11 bases in the middle. The input for sequencing was CD4+ or CD8+ T cells sorted from blood, taken in a trial of the OX40 agonist ivuxolimab. The source is an adult with an advanced solid tumor such as melanoma, head and neck, liver or kidney cancer. J is TRBJ2-7 and V is TRBV2; the D is unclear. The CDR3 reads CASSGRHRSYEQYF. CDR3 bases: TGTGCCAGCAGTGGGAGACATAGGTCCTACGAGCAGTACTTC.